The 7 T cell receptor beta chains reported below all come from one sample, sequenced in a study of chemoradiotherapy in HPV16-positive cancers. Only in-frame clones appear in the TCRdb table, and some are missing; sequencing was by immunoSEQ multiplex PCR. Among about 67,000 clones listed, approximately 91% were seen once. Sequenced here: blood, sampled from a patient who underwent chemoradiotherapy. The receptor source for this set is a human donor with HPV-associated anogenital cancer.

The rearrangement joins TRBV11-2 to TRBJ2-7; TRBD2 aligns across 11 bases. CDR3 length equals 15 residues. Germline lookup yields CDR1 SGHAT and CDR2 FQNNGV. V was clipped by 6 bases and J by 7 bases; unmatched bases: 11. The CDR3 here is CASRSTSGVYEEQYF. The CDR3 coding sequence is TGTGCCAGCAGATCGACTAGCGGGGTATACGAGGAGCAGTACTTC. The whole variable domain, filled in from reference TRBV11-2 and TRBJ2-7, reads EAGVAQSPRYKIIEKRQSVAFWCNPISGHATLYWYQQILGQGPKLLIQFQNNGVVDDSQLPKDRFSAERLKGVDSTLKIQPAKLEDSAVYLCASRSTSGVYEEQYFGPGTRLTVT.

The J gene is TRBJ1-2, the V gene TRBV2; D not certain. The CDR3 is 14 residues long. V lost 0 bases, J lost 3 bases, and 8 bases lay in between. CDR1 and CDR2 (germline): SNHLY, FYNNEI. CDR3 coding DNA: TGTGCCAGCAGTGAAGCGACCGAATACTATGGCTACACCTTC. Translating it yields CASSEATEYYGYTF.

The chain combines TRBV11-2 with TRBJ2-1; D remains ambiguous. CDR3 length: 14 amino acids. V was trimmed by 2 bases and J by 2 bases, leaving 7 bases between them. From germline, CDR1 is SGHAT and CDR2 FQNNGV. The CDR3 DNA is TGTGCCAGCAGCTTACAACGGACCTACAATGAGCAGTTCTTC. It codes for CASSLQRTYNEQFF. Combining the CDR3 with reference TRBV11-2 and TRBJ2-1 gives the whole variable domain EAGVAQSPRYKIIEKRQSVAFWCNPISGHATLYWYQQILGQGPKLLIQFQNNGVVDDSQLPKDRFSAERLKGVDSTLKIQPAKLEDSAVYLCASSLQRTYNEQFFGPGTRLTVL.

The chain joins TRBV10-3 to TRBJ2-5; D is perhaps TRBD2 (5 bases). CDR3 size: 17 residues. V was clipped by 0 bases and J by 5 bases, with 19 bases between them. Per the germline V gene, CDR1 is ENHRY and CDR2 is SYGVKD. The chain's CDR3 is CAISESGSGGSLETQYF. CDR3 DNA: TGTGCCATCAGTGAGTCAGGATCGGGTGGGAGTCTGGAGACCCAGTACTTC.

This chain connects TRBV5-5 to TRBJ2-5, with D perhaps assigned TRBD1 or TRBD2 (5 bases each). Germline assignment: CDR1 SGHKS and CDR2 YYEKEE (reference sequence). The CDR3 totals 14 residues. Trimming removed 4 bases at V and 2 bases at J, with 12 bases between. The CDR3 DNA follows: TGTGCCAGCAGCGACGGGACGGTTCAAGAGACCCAGTACTTC. Translated: CASSDGTVQETQYF.

This chain connects TRBV7-6 to TRBJ2-3, with 11 bases that match TRBD2. The CDR3 sequence is 13 residues long. V dropped 8 bases and J dropped 4; count of bases not matched to a gene: 2. Germline V lookup: CDR1 SGHVS, CDR2 FNYEAQ. In DNA, the CDR3 is TGTGCCAGCGTAGCGGGGGGGGCAGATACGCAGTATTTT. Amino acid sequence: CASVAGGADTQYF.

The chain carries TRBV5-4 and TRBJ2-3; 8 positions agree with TRBD2. The CDR3 consists of 16 residues. The junction had 12 bases not matched to a gene; V was cut back by 4 bases and J by 5 bases. Germline-derived CDR1 and CDR2 are SGHNT and YYREEE (reference sequence). The CDR3 reads CASSPPPSGSEDTQYF. The CDR3 region has the DNA TGTGCCAGCAGCCCGCCGCCGAGCGGGAGCGAAGATACGCAGTATTTT.